What follows describes a single TCR beta chain. The antigen is not known. The data derive from a study of cytomegalovirus exposure and HLA in healthy donors. Primers: 60 Vbeta forward and 13 Jbeta reverse. Original handling: Approximately 87 million unique TCR beta chains, 9 million to 12 million shared, were counted in a later analysis. Only in-frame clones appear in the TCRdb table, and some are missing; sequencing was by immunoSEQ multiplex PCR. From that table come the V and J calls and clone size; the DNA was used to work out D and trimming. The listing contains over 80,000 clones. CDR1 and CDR2 from the germline V gene are ENHRY and SYGVKD. Trimming cost V 10 bases and J 0 bases, with 13 bases left between them. The CDR3 is 14 residues long. Findings of the study overall: Many donors carried some public TCRs, although rarity characterized most TCR sequences. Common viral pathogens (according to a later analysis) appeared linked to several of the most significant clusters.

The chain joins TRBV10-3 to TRBJ1-3, with D unresolved. Sequencing was carried out using PBMCs. This clonotype was sampled from a girl aged 10 to 17 in good health and CMV-seropositive. CDR3 nucleotide sequence: TGTGCCAGCCACAGTGGTTTCTCTGGAAACACCATATATTTT. It is translated as CASHSGFSGNTIYF.